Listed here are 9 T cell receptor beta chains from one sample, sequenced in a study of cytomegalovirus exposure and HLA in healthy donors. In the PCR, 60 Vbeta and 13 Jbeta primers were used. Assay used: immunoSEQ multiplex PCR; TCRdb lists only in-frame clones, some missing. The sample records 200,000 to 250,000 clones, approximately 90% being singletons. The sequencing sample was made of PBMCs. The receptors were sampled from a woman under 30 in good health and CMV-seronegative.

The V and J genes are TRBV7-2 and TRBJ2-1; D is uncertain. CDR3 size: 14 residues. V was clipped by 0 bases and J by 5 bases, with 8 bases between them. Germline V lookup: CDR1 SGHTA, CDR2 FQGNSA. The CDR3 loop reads CASSLAVQNNEQFF. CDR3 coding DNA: TGTGCCAGCAGCTTAGCGGTACAGAACAATGAGCAGTTCTTC.

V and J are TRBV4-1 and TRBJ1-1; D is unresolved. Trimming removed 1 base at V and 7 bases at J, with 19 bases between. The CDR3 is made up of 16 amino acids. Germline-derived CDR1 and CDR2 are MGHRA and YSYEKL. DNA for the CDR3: TGCGCCAGCAGCCAAGGGGCCTTGCGGGAGGCAGGTGAAGCTTTCTTT. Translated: CASSQGALREAGEAFF.

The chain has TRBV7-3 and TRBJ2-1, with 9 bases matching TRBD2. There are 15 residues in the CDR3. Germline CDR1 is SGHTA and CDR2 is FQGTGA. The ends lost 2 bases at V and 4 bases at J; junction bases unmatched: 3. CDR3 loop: CASSLSTSGYNEQFF. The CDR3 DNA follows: TGTGCCAGCAGCTTATCGACTAGCGGTTACAATGAGCAGTTCTTC.

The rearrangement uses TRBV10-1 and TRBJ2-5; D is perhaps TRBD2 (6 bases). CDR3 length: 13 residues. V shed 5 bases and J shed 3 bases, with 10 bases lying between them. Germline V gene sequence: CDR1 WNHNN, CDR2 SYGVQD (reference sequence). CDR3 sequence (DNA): TGCGCCAGCAGTCCGGGAGTCAAAGAGACCCAGTACTTC. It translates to CASSPGVKETQYF.

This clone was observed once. The CDR3 here is CASGWDSLRQFF. In nucleotides, the CDR3 is TGCGCCAGCGGATGGGACAGCCTGAGGCAGTTCTTC. The rearrangement links TRBV10-1 to TRBJ2-1, with 7 bases aligning to TRBD1. With V trimmed by 8 bases and J by 12 bases, 10 bases remained unmatched. The V gene's germline CDR1 is WNHNN and CDR2 SYGVQD (reference sequence). The CDR3 has 12 amino acids.

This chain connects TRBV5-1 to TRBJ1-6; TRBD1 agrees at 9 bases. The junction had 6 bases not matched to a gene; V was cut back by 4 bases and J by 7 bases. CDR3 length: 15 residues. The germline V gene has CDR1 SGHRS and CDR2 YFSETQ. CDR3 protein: CASSLDRGENSPLHF. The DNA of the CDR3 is TGCGCCAGCAGCCTAGACAGGGGGGAAAATTCACCCCTCCACTTT.

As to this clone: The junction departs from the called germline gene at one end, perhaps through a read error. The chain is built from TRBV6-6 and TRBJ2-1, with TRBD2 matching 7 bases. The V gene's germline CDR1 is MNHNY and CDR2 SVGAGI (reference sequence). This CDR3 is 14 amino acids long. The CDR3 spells CASSFPGDYDEQFF. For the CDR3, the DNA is TGTGCCAGCAGTTTTCCGGGGGACTACGATGAGCAGTTCTTC.

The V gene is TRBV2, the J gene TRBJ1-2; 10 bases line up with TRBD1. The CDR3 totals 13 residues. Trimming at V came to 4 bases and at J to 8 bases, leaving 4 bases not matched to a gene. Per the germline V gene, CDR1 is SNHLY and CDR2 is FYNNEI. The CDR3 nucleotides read TGTGCCAGCAGTGGGACAGGGGGTAGCGGCTACACCTTC. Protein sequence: CASSGTGGSGYTF.

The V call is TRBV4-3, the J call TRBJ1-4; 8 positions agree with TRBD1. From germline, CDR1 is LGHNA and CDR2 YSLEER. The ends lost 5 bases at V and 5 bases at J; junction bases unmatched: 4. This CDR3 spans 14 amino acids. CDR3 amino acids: CASSTYRGNEKLFF. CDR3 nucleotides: TGCGCCAGCAGCACCTACAGGGGGAATGAAAAACTGTTTTTT.